These T cell receptor beta chains were read from a single sample in a study of vaccination effects on CD4 cells after COVID-19. The repertoire was sequenced with immunoSEQ multiplex PCR; TCRdb's copy has only in-frame clones and lacks some. This table holds 70,000 to 95,000 clones, around four fifths found once. No antigen is known for these receptors. The specimen comprised CD4+ T cells from PBMCs cultured with HCoV-229E spike peptides, sampled before COVID-19 vaccination. Receptors were obtained from a human donor who received a COVID-19 vaccine. Each CDR3 is given with its conserved first and last residue. Each record gives: V gene, J gene, D gene, clone size, CDR3 protein, CDR3 DNA. A D gene is named only where the DNA matches it firmly. The size field is filled for only some rows; it gives once, few, many or a size class.

v_gene: TRBV19
j_gene: TRBJ1-5
d_gene: -
abundance: -
CDR3aa: CASSIELSNQPQHF
CDR3nt: TGTGCCAGTAGTATCGAACTTAGCAATCAGCCCCAGCATTTT

v_gene: TRBV5-1
j_gene: TRBJ1-1
d_gene: -
abundance: -
CDR3aa: CASSLQRAGNTEAFF
CDR3nt: TGCGCCAGCAGCCTCCAGCGGGCCGGGAACACTGAAGCTTTCTTT

v_gene: TRBV7-9
j_gene: TRBJ1-6
d_gene: -
abundance: few
CDR3aa: CASSSNNSPLHF
CDR3nt: TGTGCCAGCAGCTCCAATAATTCACCCCTCCACTTT

v_gene: TRBV29-1
j_gene: TRBJ2-4
d_gene: -
abundance: few
CDR3aa: CSVEHGERGYKNIQYF
CDR3nt: TGCAGCGTTGAGCACGGGGAGAGGGGCTACAAAAACATTCAGTACTTC

v_gene: TRBV28
j_gene: TRBJ2-1
d_gene: TRBD2
abundance: -
CDR3aa: CASQPSSGGAENEQFF
CDR3nt: TGTGCCAGCCAGCCCTCTAGCGGGGGGGCGGAAAATGAGCAGTTCTTC

v_gene: TRBV2
j_gene: TRBJ2-5
d_gene: -
abundance: few
CDR3aa: CASSGPMTRGETQYF
CDR3nt: TGTGCCAGCAGTGGCCCGATGACACGTGGGGAGACCCAGTACTTC

v_gene: TRBV5-4
j_gene: TRBJ1-2
d_gene: -
abundance: -
CDR3aa: CASSLLGGPYGYTF
CDR3nt: TGTGCCAGCAGCTTACTCGGCGGCCCGTATGGCTACACCTTC

v_gene: TRBV15
j_gene: TRBJ2-2
d_gene: TRBD2
abundance: few
CDR3aa: CATSREPSGGTNTGELFF
CDR3nt: TGTGCCACCAGCAGAGAGCCTAGCGGGGGCACGAACACCGGGGAGCTGTTTTTT

v_gene: TRBV5-1
j_gene: TRBJ1-2
d_gene: -
abundance: -
CDR3aa: CASSFPGTYGYTF
CDR3nt: TGCGCCAGCAGCTTCCCGGGGACCTATGGCTACACCTTC

v_gene: TRBV6-1
j_gene: TRBJ1-4
d_gene: -
abundance: -
CDR3aa: CASSEAPGFNEKLFF
CDR3nt: TGTGCCAGCAGTGAAGCGCCCGGTTTTAATGAAAAACTGTTTTTT

v_gene: TRBV10-1
j_gene: TRBJ2-3
d_gene: TRBD2
abundance: -
CDR3aa: CASSSGTSGADTQYF
CDR3nt: TGCGCCAGCAGTTCCGGGACTAGCGGGGCAGATACGCAGTATTTT

v_gene: TRBV12-3/TRBV12-4
j_gene: TRBJ1-2
d_gene: TRBD1
abundance: -
CDR3aa: CASSPDRFGGYTF
CDR3nt: TGTGCCAGCAGTCCGGACAGGTTTGGAGGCTACACCTTC

v_gene: TRBV7-9
j_gene: TRBJ1-2
d_gene: -
abundance: -
CDR3aa: CASNLGGYTF
CDR3nt: TGTGCCAGCAACCTAGGTGGCTACACCTTC

v_gene: TRBV11-2
j_gene: TRBJ2-5
d_gene: -
abundance: once
CDR3aa: CASSLGTGIQETQYF
CDR3nt: TGTGCCAGCAGCTTAGGCACAGGGATCCAAGAGACCCAGTACTTC

v_gene: TRBV5-8
j_gene: TRBJ2-5
d_gene: -
abundance: -
CDR3aa: CASSLGSDSRSETQYF
CDR3nt: TGTGCCAGCAGCTTGGGTTCCGACTCCCGGTCCGAGACCCAGTACTTC

v_gene: TRBV5-1
j_gene: TRBJ2-5
d_gene: -
abundance: -
CDR3aa: CASSLGGISGEETQYF
CDR3nt: TGCGCCAGCAGCCTGGGGGGGATATCAGGGGAAGAGACCCAGTACTTC

v_gene: TRBV18
j_gene: TRBJ1-2
d_gene: -
abundance: -
CDR3aa: CASSPGTLTFGGYTF
CDR3nt: TGTGCCAGCTCACCCGGGACCCTCACTTTCGGGGGCTACACCTTC

v_gene: TRBV30
j_gene: TRBJ1-1
d_gene: -
abundance: -
CDR3aa: CASCPGLNTEAFF
CDR3nt: TGTGCCTCGTGTCCCGGGCTTAACACTGAAGCTTTCTTT

v_gene: TRBV19
j_gene: TRBJ2-1
d_gene: -
abundance: -
CDR3aa: CASKKTPNEQFF
CDR3nt: TGTGCCAGTAAAAAAACACCCAATGAGCAGTTCTTC

v_gene: TRBV9
j_gene: TRBJ1-3
d_gene: -
abundance: -
CDR3aa: CASSVRGGNTIYF
CDR3nt: TGTGCCAGCAGCGTCAGGGGTGGAAACACCATATATTTT

v_gene: TRBV2
j_gene: TRBJ2-3
d_gene: TRBD1
abundance: -
CDR3aa: CASGDSLSTDTQYF
CDR3nt: TGTGCCAGCGGGGACAGCCTAAGCACAGATACGCAGTATTTT

v_gene: TRBV2
j_gene: TRBJ1-2
d_gene: -
abundance: -
CDR3aa: CASTPDPGAYGYTF
CDR3nt: TGTGCCAGCACCCCCGACCCAGGAGCGTATGGCTACACCTTC

v_gene: TRBV4-3
j_gene: TRBJ2-2
d_gene: -
abundance: -
CDR3aa: CASSQDLGAGGELFF
CDR3nt: TGCGCCAGCAGCCAAGATCTAGGGGCGGGCGGGGAGCTGTTTTTT

v_gene: TRBV2
j_gene: TRBJ2-2
d_gene: -
abundance: -
CDR3aa: CASSGPVPGELFF
CDR3nt: TGTGCCAGCAGTGGTCCGGTTCCCGGGGAGCTGTTTTTT

v_gene: TRBV7-9
j_gene: TRBJ1-1
d_gene: TRBD1
abundance: -
CDR3aa: CASQRQGGTEAFF
CDR3nt: TGTGCCTCCCAAAGACAGGGCGGCACTGAAGCTTTCTTT

v_gene: TRBV10-2
j_gene: TRBJ2-1
d_gene: TRBD2
abundance: -
CDR3aa: CASKLAGDNEQFF
CDR3nt: TGCGCCAGCAAGCTAGCGGGGGACAATGAGCAGTTCTTC

v_gene: TRBV5-1
j_gene: TRBJ2-1
d_gene: TRBD2
abundance: -
CDR3aa: CASSQTSVSGGAYNEQFF
CDR3nt: TGCGCCAGCAGCCAAACGTCCGTGAGCGGGGGGGCCTACAATGAGCAGTTCTTC

v_gene: TRBV4-2
j_gene: TRBJ1-5
d_gene: -
abundance: few
CDR3aa: CASSQGEQTLNQPQHF
CDR3nt: TGTGCCAGCAGCCAAGGCGAACAGACACTAAATCAGCCCCAGCATTTT

v_gene: TRBV10-3
j_gene: TRBJ2-3
d_gene: -
abundance: -
CDR3aa: CAIMGVQGTPTDTQYF
CDR3nt: TGTGCCATCATGGGGGTCCAGGGCACCCCCACAGATACGCAGTATTTT

v_gene: TRBV12-3/TRBV12-4
j_gene: TRBJ2-1
d_gene: TRBD1
abundance: -
CDR3aa: CASGQGSYNEQFF
CDR3nt: TGTGCCAGCGGACAGGGGTCCTACAATGAGCAGTTCTTC

v_gene: TRBV30
j_gene: TRBJ1-5
d_gene: TRBD1
abundance: -
CDR3aa: CAWSTQGARVPQHF
CDR3nt: TGTGCCTGGAGTACCCAGGGGGCGCGGGTGCCCCAGCATTTT

v_gene: TRBV2
j_gene: TRBJ2-3
d_gene: TRBD2
abundance: -
CDR3aa: CASTLLTSGAVGEQYF
CDR3nt: TGTGCCAGCACCCTTTTGACTAGCGGGGCTGTGGGGGAGCAGTATTTT

v_gene: TRBV19
j_gene: TRBJ1-2
d_gene: -
abundance: -
CDR3aa: CASSAQTTGRYGYTF
CDR3nt: TGTGCCAGTAGTGCCCAAACTACAGGTCGCTATGGCTACACCTTC

v_gene: TRBV5-1
j_gene: TRBJ2-5
d_gene: TRBD2
abundance: -
CDR3aa: CASRTAGAGGQETQYF
CDR3nt: TGCGCCAGCAGGACAGCGGGAGCGGGGGGGCAAGAGACCCAGTACTTC

v_gene: TRBV5-1
j_gene: TRBJ2-3
d_gene: -
abundance: -
CDR3aa: CASSPDTGSTDTQYF
CDR3nt: TGCGCCAGCAGCCCGGACACAGGGAGCACAGATACGCAGTATTTT